Here is one T cell receptor beta chain with its context. The target antigen is unknown. The V gene end was trimmed by 5 bases and the J gene end by 11 bases; junction bases not matched to a gene: 5. Germline V CDR1 and CDR2: MNHNY, SVGAGI (reference sequence). CDR3 length equals 12 residues. The data are from a study of CD8+ T cells in alopecia areata. Looking at the study overall: Patients took tofacitinib for 6 to 18 months, followed by 6 drug-free months. Whole-study results and caveats: Normal skin contains resident alphabeta T cells, and these are also sequenced in scalp samples.

Reverse transcribed after extraction, RNA yielded cDNA as the sequencing template. Repertoires were generated with immunoSEQ multiplex PCR, while TCRdb's copy carries only in-frame clones and drops some. Found here are 220,000 or so clones, approximately 61% of them singletons; the top ten hold around 0.44%. The sample consisted of CD4+ T cells sorted from blood, taken at week 0. The V and J genes are TRBV6-6 and TRBJ2-7, with TRBD1 identical over 11 bases. The TCR originated in a human donor with alopecia areata. The CDR3 region has the DNA TGTGCCAGCAGTGGACAGGGGGCGCATGAGTACTTC. Its protein product is CASSGQGAHEYF.